The 21 T cell receptor beta chains below all came from one sample that was sequenced in a study of CD8 T cells in ankylosing spondylitis. Via MiXCR, TCRdb re-called the 5' RACE reads, giving one row per CDR3 protein. This table has around 130,000 distinct CDR3 sequences, roughly an eighth appearing once. Sequenced material: blood, either unsorted or a sorted T cell fraction (not recorded which). The receptors originated from a female donor with ankylosing spondylitis or in good health (not recorded which).

This clonotype appeared a few times. The rearrangement links TRBV7-2 to TRBJ1-2; 8 bases are a match to TRBD1. In germline, CDR1 is SGHTA, CDR2 FQGNSA. The length of the CDR3 is 15 residues. The junction had 13 bases not matched to a gene; V was cut back by 7 bases and J by 6 bases. The CDR3 DNA is TGTGCCAGCAACTTCCAATGGCAGGGGGCGAATGGCTACACCTTC. Its translation is CASNFQWQGANGYTF.

This clonotype was counted only a few times. The genes are TRBV19 and TRBJ2-2; 8 bases agree with TRBD1. This CDR3 comprises 14 residues. Germline CDR1 LNHDA, CDR2 SQIVND (reference sequence). V dropped 9 bases and J dropped 3; count of bases not matched to a gene: 6. CDR3 DNA sequence: TGTGCCAGCAAGACAGGGGCTGACACCGGGGAGCTGTTTTTT. Its translation: CASKTGADTGELFF.

This chain uses TRBV25-1 with TRBJ2-4; D is possibly TRBD2 (5 bases). This CDR3 has 15 amino acids. The germline gives CDR1 MGHDK, CDR2 SYGVNS. The germline V and J ends were trimmed by 1 base and 7 bases, with 14 bases remaining between them. The CDR3 region has the DNA TGTGCCAGCAGTGAATCGACGGGCCAGCGGAACATTCAGTACTTC. This codes for CASSESTGQRNIQYF.

This clonotype was seen only a few times. The chain carries TRBV11-2 and TRBJ1-5, with 8 bases fitting TRBD1. V dropped 8 bases and J dropped 0; count of bases not matched to a gene: 9. Germline CDR1 SGHAT, CDR2 FQNNGV. The CDR3 contains 16 residues. In DNA form, the CDR3 reads TGTGCCAGCCCCGGGAGGACAGGGTTTAGCAATCAGCCCCAGCATTTT. Its translation is CASPGRTGFSNQPQHF. The full variable domain, in which reference TRBV11-2 and TRBJ1-5 provide the parts outside the CDR3, is EAGVAQSPRYKIIEKRQSVAFWCNPISGHATLYWYQQILGQGPKLLIQFQNNGVVDDSQLPKDRFSAERLKGVDSTLKIQPAKLEDSAVYLCASPGRTGFSNQPQHFGDGTRLSIL.

As concerns this clonotype: A much larger clone differs by one base, so this may be a read error. The chain links TRBV15 to TRBJ2-3, with D possibly TRBD1 on 6 matching bases. The CDR3 contains 16 residues. Germline V gene lookup returns CDR1 LNHNV and CDR2 YYDKDF (reference sequence). For the CDR3, the DNA is TGTGCCACCAGCAGAGGTGGGGACACAAGCACAGATTCGCAGTATTTT. As protein: CATSRGGDTSTDSQYF.

This clonotype occurred a few times. V gene TRBV9 combines with J gene TRBJ2-1; D is perhaps TRBD2 (6 bases). The CDR3 totals 15 residues. The germline V gene encodes CDR1 SGDLS and CDR2 YYNGEE. V was shortened by 0 bases and J by 5 bases, with 12 bases between the two germline ends. CDR3 in amino acids: CASSVGVAVNNEQFF. DNA for the CDR3: TGTGCCAGCAGCGTAGGGGTAGCGGTAAACAATGAGCAGTTCTTC.

This chain connects TRBV7-3 to TRBJ2-2, with unresolved D. Germline V gives CDR1 SGHTA, CDR2 FQGTGA. This CDR3 is built from 13 residues. V lost 3 bases, J lost 1 base, and 3 bases lay in between. The CDR3: CASSLMNTGELFF. CDR3 nucleotide sequence: TGTGCCAGCAGCTTGATGAACACCGGGGAGCTGTTTTTT.

This clonotype was found many times. The gene calls are TRBV5-1 and TRBJ2-1; D is possibly TRBD2 (6 bases). From germline, CDR1 is SGHRS and CDR2 YFSETQ. V lost 3 bases, J lost 9 bases, and 16 bases lay in between. The CDR3 has 14 residues. CDR3 protein: CASSSQTSVSEQFF. DNA for the CDR3: TGCGCCAGCAGCTCACAGACTAGTGTTAGTGAGCAGTTCTTC.

The table lists this clonotype with a few counts. The genes are TRBV3-1 and TRBJ1-5, with a weak D call TRBD1 (5 bases). Germline loops: CDR1 LGHDT, CDR2 YNNKEL (reference sequence). Between the trimmed V and J ends, which lost 4 bases and 7 bases, there was a span of 8 bases. This CDR3 comprises 12 residues. This CDR3 is CASSPGGQPQHF. In DNA form, the CDR3 reads TGTGCCAGCAGCCCGGGGGGACAGCCCCAGCATTTT.

The sample holds many counts of this clonotype. This chain connects TRBV6-5 to TRBJ2-3; TRBD2 matches 12 bases. Trimming took 0 bases from V and 14 from J; bases not matched to a gene: 6. The CDR3 extends over 14 amino acids. Germline assignment: CDR1 MNHEY and CDR2 SVGAGI. In nucleotides, the CDR3 is TGTGCCAGCAGTTACTCGACTAGCGGGAGTGACTTGTATTTT. Translating it yields CASSYSTSGSDLYF.

This clonotype was seen many times. The chain is built from TRBV28 and TRBJ2-6, with D maybe TRBD1 (5 bases). In germline, CDR1 is MDHEN, CDR2 SYDVKM. Between the trimmed V and J ends, which lost 4 bases and 0 bases, there was a span of 7 bases. This CDR3 contains 15 residues. This CDR3 reads CASSSDSSGANVLTF. In DNA form, the CDR3 reads TGTGCCAGCAGTTCCGACAGCTCTGGGGCCAACGTCCTGACTTTC.

This clonotype showed up just a few times. This chain uses TRBV7-2 with TRBJ2-5, with TRBD1 matching over 9 bases. The CDR3 extends over 16 amino acids. V lost 3 bases to trimming and J lost 2 bases; unmatched junction nucleotides: 7. Germline loops: CDR1 SGHTA, CDR2 FQGNSA. The CDR3 DNA reads TGTGCCAGCAGCTTGGGGACAGGGTACGAACAAGAGACCCAGTACTTC. Residues: CASSLGTGYEQETQYF.

This clonotype was detected ten times or more. V gene TRBV5-6 combines with J gene TRBJ1-1; D gene unclear. The CDR3 sequence is 13 residues long. V lost 0 bases and J 14 bases, leaving 17 bases between the germline ends. The germline gives CDR1 SGHDT, CDR2 YYEEEE. CDR3 sequence reads: CASSLGRLGKFFF. The DNA of the CDR3 is TGTGCCAGCAGCTTGGGGCGATTAGGGAAGTTCTTCTTT.

The chain has TRBV30 and TRBJ2-1; the D call may be TRBD1 or TRBD2 (6 bases each). The CDR3 loop spans 16 amino acids. The V and J ends lost 0 bases and 0 bases respectively, with 12 bases between them. CDR1 is GTSNPN, CDR2 SVGIG, per germline (reference sequence). This CDR3 is CAWSVGGLVSYNEQFF. The CDR3, as DNA: TGTGCCTGGAGTGTAGGGGGACTCGTCTCCTACAATGAGCAGTTCTTC.

This clonotype was seen at least ten times. CDR3 protein: CASSPRTDTQYF. The CDR3 DNA follows: TGTGCCAGCAGCCCTAGGACAGATACGCAGTATTTT. The chain is built from TRBV5-5 and TRBJ2-3; D gene ambiguous. Germline V CDR1 and CDR2: SGHKS, YYEKEE (reference sequence). V lost 4 bases to trimming and J lost 3 bases, with 6 bases between them. The CDR3 has 12 amino acids.

In its sample, this clonotype was seen many times. This chain joins TRBV5-1 and TRBJ2-2; D is unresolved. This CDR3 has 15 amino acids. Germline V gene data show CDR1 as SGHRS and CDR2 as YFSETQ. Trimming removed 1 base at V and 0 bases at J, with 7 bases between. CDR3 in DNA: TGCGCCAGCAGCTTGTTTGGGGCGAACACCGGGGAGCTGTTTTTT. Amino acids: CASSLFGANTGELFF.

This clonotype was found a few times. The rearrangement joins TRBV29-1 to TRBJ1-4, with D unresolved. With 6 bases removed from V and 4 bases from J, the gap between germline ends came to 12 bases. Germline assignment: CDR1 SQVTM and CDR2 ANQGSEA. The CDR3 covers 13 residues. CDR3 DNA: TGCAGCGTACTTAGGGCAGTTAATGAAAAACTGTTTTTT. Translated: CSVLRAVNEKLFF.

The chain carries TRBV11-2 and TRBJ2-2; 8 bases agree with TRBD1. CDR3 size: 15 residues. The junction had 4 bases not matched to a gene; V was cut back by 3 bases and J by 4 bases. The germline CDR1 and CDR2 sequences are SGHAT and FQNNGV. The DNA for the CDR3 is TGTGCCAGCAGCTTCACCGGGACAGGCACCGGGGAGCTGTTTTTT. It encodes CASSFTGTGTGELFF.

The sample holds a few counts of this clonotype. The V gene is TRBV5-1, the J gene TRBJ2-3, with D perhaps matching TRBD2 (5 bases). V was cut by 3 bases and J by 2 bases, with 10 bases left in between. CDR3 length equals 14 residues. Looked up from germline, CDR1 is SGHRS and CDR2 is YFSETQ. The CDR3 region is CASSSTGTTDTQYF. DNA for the CDR3: TGCGCCAGCAGCTCAACGGGAACCACAGATACGCAGTATTTT.

In regard to this clonotype: A much larger clone differs from this one at a single base, so this may be a read error. The chain couples TRBV29-1 to TRBJ2-7, with D tentatively TRBD1 (6 bases). CDR3 length: 13 residues. Germline values: CDR1 SQVTM, CDR2 ANQGSEA. V dropped 4 bases and J dropped 6 bases, with 16 bases sitting between them. This CDR3 reads CSVVGAGDREQYF. CDR3 nucleotides: TGCAGCGTTGTCGGGGCAGGGGATCGCGAGCAGTACTTC.

This clonotype has only one observation. The chain uses TRBV20-1 and TRBJ1-1, with D perhaps matching TRBD1 (6 bases). Germline V lookup: CDR1 DFQATT, CDR2 SNEGSKA (reference sequence). V shed 1 base and J shed 8 bases, with 14 bases lying between them. The CDR3 covers 13 residues. The CDR3 is CSARAQGPTEAFF. Here the CDR3 DNA reads TGCAGTGCTAGAGCACAGGGCCCGACGGAAGCTTTCTTT.